This is a list of T cell receptor beta chains from one sample in a study of CXCR3-negative and CXCR3-positive naive CD8 T cells. TCRdb reanalyzed the 5' RACE reads, giving one entry per CDR3 protein sequence and no DNA. The table lists 55,000 to 65,000 distinct CDR3 sequences. The sequenced material came from naive CXCR3+ CD8+ T cells from blood. The receptor source for this set is a human donor in good health. Some clones in this sample may be carry-over from other donors' samples. The CDR3 runs from the conserved cysteine through the conserved F or W. A clone size is listed for some rows: how often the clone was seen (once, few, many), or a class if it is expanded.

CDR3: CASSDIRTDTQYF
size: .
V: TRBV6-2/TRBV6-3
J: TRBJ2-3

CDR3: CASSDRDGYTF
size: .
V: TRBV5-1
J: TRBJ1-2

CDR3: CSVELPGAISNQPQHF
size: medium-sized
V: TRBV29-1
J: TRBJ1-5

CDR3: CASSLAYGGLEQYF
size: .
V: TRBV5-1
J: TRBJ2-7

CDR3: CASSLAYYERYF
size: .
V: TRBV12-3/TRBV12-4
J: TRBJ2-7

CDR3: CASTSGEPTDTQYF
size: .
V: TRBV6-6
J: TRBJ2-3

CDR3: CASSSGGGRGYEQYF
size: .
V: TRBV7-6
J: TRBJ2-7

CDR3: CASSQEGAGYEQYF
size: .
V: TRBV14
J: TRBJ2-7

CDR3: CASSSLKVEQYF
size: .
V: TRBV7-9
J: TRBJ2-7

CDR3: CASSLGLAGYYNEQFF
size: .
V: TRBV7-2
J: TRBJ2-1

CDR3: CASSKIPGTHTDTQYF
size: .
V: TRBV21-1
J: TRBJ2-3

CDR3: CASSRREYYGEQFF
size: .
V: TRBV14
J: TRBJ2-1

CDR3: CASSPGPGTGDTEAFF
size: .
V: TRBV7-9
J: TRBJ1-1

CDR3: CSEMDSTGELFF
size: .
V: TRBV29-1
J: TRBJ2-2

CDR3: CASSEGRAALNTEAFF
size: .
V: TRBV6-4
J: TRBJ1-1

CDR3: CASSHSQGSDYEQYF
size: .
V: TRBV14
J: TRBJ2-7

CDR3: CASSEPGQGFGDQPQHF
size: .
V: TRBV7-9
J: TRBJ1-5

CDR3: CASSPGTAGPSGYTF
size: .
V: TRBV12-3/TRBV12-4
J: TRBJ1-2

CDR3: CSATPGLANEQYF
size: .
V: TRBV20-1
J: TRBJ2-7

CDR3: CASSPPGQGNGELFF
size: .
V: TRBV18
J: TRBJ2-2